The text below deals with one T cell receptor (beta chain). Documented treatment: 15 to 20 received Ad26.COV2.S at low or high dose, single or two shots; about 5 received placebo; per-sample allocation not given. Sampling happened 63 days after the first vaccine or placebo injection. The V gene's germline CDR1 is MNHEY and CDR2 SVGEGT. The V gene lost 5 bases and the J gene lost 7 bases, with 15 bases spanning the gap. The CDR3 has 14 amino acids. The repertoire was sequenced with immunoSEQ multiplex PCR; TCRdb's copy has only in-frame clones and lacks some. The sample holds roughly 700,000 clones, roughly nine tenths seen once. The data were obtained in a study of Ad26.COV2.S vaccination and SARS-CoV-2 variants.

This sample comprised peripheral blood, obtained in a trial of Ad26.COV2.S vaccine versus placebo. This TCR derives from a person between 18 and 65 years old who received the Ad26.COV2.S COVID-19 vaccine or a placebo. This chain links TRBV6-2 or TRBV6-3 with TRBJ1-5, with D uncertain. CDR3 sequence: CASSRESSRQPQHF. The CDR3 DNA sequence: TGTGCCAGCAGTCGTGAGAGTAGTAGGCAGCCCCAGCATTTT.